This TCR beta chain originates from a study of control samples from healthy donors and cancer patients. Germline lookup yields CDR1 MNHEY and CDR2 SMNVEV (reference sequence). This CDR3 has 13 residues. V shed 8 bases and J shed 4 bases, with 14 bases lying between them. Using immunoSEQ multiplex PCR, the repertoire was profiled, and TCRdb retains in-frame clones only, with some absent. The sample lists some 150,000 clones, about 89% occurring once. The sample consisted of blood. This TCR was recovered from a man aged 18 to 29 in good health. This chain joins TRBV27 and TRBJ1-2, with D possibly matching TRBD1 (5 bases). The CDR3 coding sequence is TGTGCCAGCGCTGGTGGGGCGCGCTATGGCTACACCTTC. Residues: CASAGGARYGYTF.